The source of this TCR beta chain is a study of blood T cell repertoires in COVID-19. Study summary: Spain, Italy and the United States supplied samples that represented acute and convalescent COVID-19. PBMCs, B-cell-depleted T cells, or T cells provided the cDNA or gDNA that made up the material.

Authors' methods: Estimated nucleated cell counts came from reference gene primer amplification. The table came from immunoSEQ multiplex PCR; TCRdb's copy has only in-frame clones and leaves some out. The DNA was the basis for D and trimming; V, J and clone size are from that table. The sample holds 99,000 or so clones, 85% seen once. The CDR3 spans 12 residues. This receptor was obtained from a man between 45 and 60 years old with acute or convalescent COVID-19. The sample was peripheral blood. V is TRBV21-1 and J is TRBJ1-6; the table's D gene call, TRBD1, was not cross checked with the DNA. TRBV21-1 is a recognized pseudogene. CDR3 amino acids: CASMTGGSPLHF. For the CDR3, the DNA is TGTGCCAGCATGACAGGGGGATCACCCCTCCACTTT.